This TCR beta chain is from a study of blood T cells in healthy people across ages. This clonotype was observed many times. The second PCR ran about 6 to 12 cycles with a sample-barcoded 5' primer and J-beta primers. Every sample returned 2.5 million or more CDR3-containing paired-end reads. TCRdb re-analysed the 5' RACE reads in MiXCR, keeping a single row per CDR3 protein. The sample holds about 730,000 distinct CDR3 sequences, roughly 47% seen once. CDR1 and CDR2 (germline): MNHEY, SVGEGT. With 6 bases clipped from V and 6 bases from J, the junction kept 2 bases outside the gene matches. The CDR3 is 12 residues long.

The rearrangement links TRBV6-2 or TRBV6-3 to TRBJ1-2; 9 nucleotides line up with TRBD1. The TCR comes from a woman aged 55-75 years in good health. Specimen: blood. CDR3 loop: CASSRTGDGYTF. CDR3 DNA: TGTGCCAGCAGCCGGACAGGGGATGGCTACACCTTC.